The source of this T cell receptor (beta chain) is a study of response to subunit inactivated influenza vaccine. Study-level results: Authors suggested seasonal influenza vaccinations each recruit few new T cells.

In TCRdb, the RT-PCR reads were re-called with MiXCR into one record per CDR3 protein. The data show 400,000 to 650,000 distinct CDR3 sequences, with more than 7% seen just once and around 13% held by the top ten. This clonotype was recorded at least ten times. Antigen unknown. The material was PBMCs from blood, obtained less than 25 months after vaccination. The sequence was obtained from a man in his fifties or sixties who received an inactivated influenza vaccine.

The chain's CDR3 is CASSLVSGGETEAFF. Here the CDR3 DNA reads TGTGCCAGCAGCTTGGTATCAGGGGGCGAAACTGAAGCTTTCTTT. V usage is TRBV7-2 and J usage is TRBJ1-1, with 8 bases fitting TRBD1. The CDR3 is 15 residues long. Trimming took 3 bases from V and 5 from J; bases not matched to a gene: 8. Germline lookup yields CDR1 SGHTA and CDR2 FQGNSA.